This is a list of T cell receptor beta chains from one sample in a study of blood T cell repertoires in COVID-19. The repertoire was sequenced with immunoSEQ multiplex PCR; TCRdb's copy has only in-frame clones and lacks some. The sample has 160,000 or so clones, 81% seen once. Sequenced sample: PBMCs or T cells enriched from blood (not recorded which). These receptor sequences come from a middle-aged woman with acute COVID-19. Both conserved end residues are part of each CDR3. D genes are given only for firm matches. Size is omitted from some rows. Given values are once, few, many or a class for expanded clones.

abundance: -
v_gene: TRBV29-1
j_gene: TRBJ2-3
d_gene: TRBD2
CDR3nt: TGCAGCGTCGGGACTAGCGGGAGGTGGACAGATACGCAGTATTTT
CDR3aa: CSVGTSGRWTDTQYF

abundance: -
v_gene: TRBV9
j_gene: TRBJ1-1
d_gene: TRBD1
CDR3nt: TGTGCCAGCAGCGTGAGACAGGGGACTGAAGCTTTCTTT
CDR3aa: CASSVRQGTEAFF

abundance: once
v_gene: TRBV9
j_gene: TRBJ2-1
d_gene: -
CDR3nt: TGTGCCAGCAGCGTAGGCAGCAATGAGCAGTTCTTC
CDR3aa: CASSVGSNEQFF

abundance: -
v_gene: TRBV6-5
j_gene: TRBJ2-2
d_gene: -
CDR3nt: TGTGCCAGCAGTTCCCCTAGCTGGGTTGGCGGGGAGCTGTTTTTT
CDR3aa: CASSSPSWVGGELFF

abundance: -
v_gene: TRBV19
j_gene: TRBJ2-3
d_gene: TRBD1
CDR3nt: TGTGCCAGTAGTCCCGGACAGGTCGGCGGCACAGATACGCAGTATTTT
CDR3aa: CASSPGQVGGTDTQYF

abundance: -
v_gene: TRBV13
j_gene: TRBJ1-2
d_gene: -
CDR3nt: TGTGCCAGCAGCTTAGGCTCAGGTGGCTACACCTTC
CDR3aa: CASSLGSGGYTF

abundance: -
v_gene: TRBV7-8
j_gene: TRBJ2-1
d_gene: TRBD2
CDR3nt: TGTGCCAGCAGCTTAGAAGGCGGGAGTTCCTACAATGAGCAGTTCTTC
CDR3aa: CASSLEGGSSYNEQFF

abundance: -
v_gene: TRBV28
j_gene: TRBJ1-5
d_gene: -
CDR3nt: TGTGCCAGCAGTTTTGGGGGGGCCCAAAGCAATCAGCCCCAGCATTTT
CDR3aa: CASSFGGAQSNQPQHF

abundance: few
v_gene: TRBV10-3
j_gene: TRBJ1-3
d_gene: TRBD1
CDR3nt: TGTGCCATCAGGGTAAACCAGGGGGCTGGTGGAAACACCATATATTTT
CDR3aa: CAIRVNQGAGGNTIYF

abundance: -
v_gene: TRBV7-7
j_gene: TRBJ2-5
d_gene: TRBD2
CDR3nt: TGTGCTAGCAGCCTCGGGACTAGCGGGAAAGAGACCCAGTACTTC
CDR3aa: CASSLGTSGKETQYF

abundance: -
v_gene: TRBV7-9
j_gene: TRBJ1-1
d_gene: TRBD1
CDR3nt: TGTGCCAGCAGCCGCCGGCAGGGGGCGACTGAAGCTTTCTTT
CDR3aa: CASSRRQGATEAFF

abundance: -
v_gene: TRBV18
j_gene: TRBJ2-1
d_gene: -
CDR3nt: TGTGCCAGCTCACCAATGTCTTCTCGTTACAATGAGCAGTTCTTC
CDR3aa: CASSPMSSRYNEQFF

abundance: -
v_gene: TRBV7-9
j_gene: TRBJ2-7
d_gene: TRBD2
CDR3nt: TGTGCCAGCAGCTTCGGTACAGGGACTAGCGGAGGGGGGGAGCAGTACTTC
CDR3aa: CASSFGTGTSGGGEQYF

abundance: -
v_gene: TRBV7-9
j_gene: TRBJ1-2
d_gene: TRBD1
CDR3nt: TGTGCCAGCAGCTTGACAGGGGGCGACTATGGCTACACCTTC
CDR3aa: CASSLTGGDYGYTF